This T cell receptor beta chain was identified during a study of blood T cells in healthy people across ages. Study-wide results and limits: Roughly linear declines in TCR beta diversity per million T cells occurred with age. Leaving the PBMCs unsorted stopped any conclusive comparison of naive versus antigen-experienced cells.

RNA extraction gave at least 5.5 micrograms of total RNA per sample. Of note for this clonotype: Its antigen is unidentified.

The ends were cut back, 6 bases at V and 3 bases at J, with 10 bases in the middle. Germline V gene sequence: CDR1 MNHEY, CDR2 SMNVEV (reference sequence). The CDR3 runs to 13 residues. Primers used in a second PCR of about 7 to 12 cycles were a sample-barcoded 5' primer and a J-beta primer mix. A template-switch adaptor with 12 random nucleotides tagged each cDNA molecule. One entry per CDR3 protein results from TCRdb running MiXCR on the 5' RACE reads. The sample yields 1.5 million to 2 million distinct CDR3 sequences, under 30% seen once. Input material: blood. The sequence was collected from a woman between 25 and 40 years old in good health. V and J are TRBV27 and TRBJ2-3; D is perhaps TRBD2 (5 bases). The CDR3 DNA reads as TGTGCCAGCAGCGGTAGCGATACAGATACGCAGTATTTT. This sequence encodes CASSGSDTDTQYF.